The rows below give T cell receptor beta chains drawn from one sample of a study of cytomegalovirus exposure and HLA in healthy donors. Profiling relied on immunoSEQ multiplex PCR, and the TCRdb table lists in-frame clones only, not all of them. The repertoire holds over 200,000 clones, with approximately 90% as singletons. Material for sequencing was PBMCs. The receptors were sampled from a woman under 30 in good health and CMV-seronegative. The CDR3 runs from the conserved cysteine through the conserved F or W. D genes are given only for firm matches. Rows give clone size only sometimes, using once, few, many, or a class for an expanded clone.

d_call j_call clone_size v_call cdr3_nt cdr3_aa
TRBD1 TRBJ2-4 - TRBV11-2 TGTGCCAGCAGCAGACAGGGAATAGCCAAAAACATTCAGTACTTC CASSRQGIAKNIQYF
- TRBJ2-3 - TRBV10-3 TGTGCCATCAGTGTGGGAGGAGAGTGGACAGATACGCAGTATTTT CAISVGGEWTDTQYF
- TRBJ2-1 - TRBV7-2 TGTGCCAGCAGCTCTCTAGCGTACAATGAGCAGTTCTTC CASSSLAYNEQFF
- TRBJ2-7 - TRBV6-5 TGTGCCAGCAGTTACTCGCAGGGGCGGGTTTCGTACGAGCAGTACTTC CASSYSQGRVSYEQYF
TRBD2 TRBJ2-5 once TRBV4-1 TGCGCCAGCAGCTCGGGACTAGCGGGGACAGCCCTACAAGAGACCCAGTACTTC CASSSGLAGTALQETQYF
TRBD1 TRBJ1-4 once TRBV4-3 TGCGCCAGCAGCCAAGAAGGCCAGACAGGGGGTGAAAAACTGTTTTTT CASSQEGQTGGEKLFF
TRBD2 TRBJ2-2 - TRBV7-2 TGTGCCAGCAGCAAAAGCGGGACGGGGGGCGGGGAGCTGTTTTTT CASSKSGTGGGELFF
TRBD2 TRBJ2-7 - TRBV11-2 TGTGCCAGCAGCTTAGTTCGGGCCGCGGGGGGGAACCACGAGCAGTACTTC CASSLVRAAGGNHEQYF
- TRBJ2-7 - TRBV6-1 TGTGCCAGCAGTGATCAGGGTGGTCACGAGCAGTACTTC CASSDQGGHEQYF
TRBD1 TRBJ1-3 - TRBV5-1 TGCGCCAGCAGCACGGACAGGGCTAACACCATATATTTT CASSTDRANTIYF
TRBD1 TRBJ1-1 - TRBV5-1 TGCGCCAGCAGCCTGGGGACAGGGGAGGCTGAAGCTTTCTTT CASSLGTGEAEAFF
TRBD1 TRBJ2-3 - TRBV6-4 TGTGCCAGCAGCGAGGACAGGGACACAGATACGCAGTATTTT CASSEDRDTDTQYF
- TRBJ2-2 once TRBV5-1 TGCGCCAGCAGGACCAGGGGTGACGGGGAGCTGTTTTTT CASRTRGDGELFF
TRBD2 TRBJ2-3 - TRBV4-1 TGCGCCAGCAGCACCACTAGCGGGGGTTCAGATACGCAGTATTTT CASSTTSGGSDTQYF
TRBD2 TRBJ2-7 - TRBV27 TGTGCCAGCAGCCCGGGACTAGCGCGTTCCTACGAGCAGTACTTC CASSPGLARSYEQYF